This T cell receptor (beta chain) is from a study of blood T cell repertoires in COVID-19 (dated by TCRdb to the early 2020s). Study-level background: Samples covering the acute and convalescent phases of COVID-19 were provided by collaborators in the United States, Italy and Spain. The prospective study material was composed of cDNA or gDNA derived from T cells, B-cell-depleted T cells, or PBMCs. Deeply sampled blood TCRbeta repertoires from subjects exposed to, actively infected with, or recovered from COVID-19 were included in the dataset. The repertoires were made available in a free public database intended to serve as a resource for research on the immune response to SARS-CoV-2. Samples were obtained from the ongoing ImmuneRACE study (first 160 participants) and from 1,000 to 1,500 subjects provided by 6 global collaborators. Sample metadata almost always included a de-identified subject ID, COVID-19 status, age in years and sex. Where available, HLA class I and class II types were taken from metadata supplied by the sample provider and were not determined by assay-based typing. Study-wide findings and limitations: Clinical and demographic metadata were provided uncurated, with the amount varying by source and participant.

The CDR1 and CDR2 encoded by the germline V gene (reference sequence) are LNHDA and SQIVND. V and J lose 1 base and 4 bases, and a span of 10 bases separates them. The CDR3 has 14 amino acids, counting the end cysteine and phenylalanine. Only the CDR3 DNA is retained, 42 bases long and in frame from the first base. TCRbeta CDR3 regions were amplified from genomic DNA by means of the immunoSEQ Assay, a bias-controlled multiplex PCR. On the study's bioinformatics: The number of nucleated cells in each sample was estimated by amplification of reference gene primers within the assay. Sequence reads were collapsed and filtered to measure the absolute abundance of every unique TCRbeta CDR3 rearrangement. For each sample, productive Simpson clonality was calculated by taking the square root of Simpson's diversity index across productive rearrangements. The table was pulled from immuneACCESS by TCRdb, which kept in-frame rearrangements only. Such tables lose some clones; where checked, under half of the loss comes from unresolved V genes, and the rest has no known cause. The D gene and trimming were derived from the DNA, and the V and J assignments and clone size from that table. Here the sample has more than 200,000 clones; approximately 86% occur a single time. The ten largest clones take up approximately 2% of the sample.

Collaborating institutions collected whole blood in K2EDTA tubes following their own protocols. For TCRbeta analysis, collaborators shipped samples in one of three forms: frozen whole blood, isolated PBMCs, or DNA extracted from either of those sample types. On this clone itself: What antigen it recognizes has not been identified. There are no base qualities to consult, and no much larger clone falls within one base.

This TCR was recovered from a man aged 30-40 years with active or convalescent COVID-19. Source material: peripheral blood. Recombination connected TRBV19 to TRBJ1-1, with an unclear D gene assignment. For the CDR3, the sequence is CASSIGGRSTEAFF. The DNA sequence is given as TGTGCCAGTAGTATAGGAGGGAGGAGCACTGAAGCTTTCTTT. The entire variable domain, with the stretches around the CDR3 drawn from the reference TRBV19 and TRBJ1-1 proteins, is DGGITQSPKYLFRKEGQNVTLSCEQNLNHDAMYWYRQDPGQGLRLIYYSQIVNDFQKGDIAEGYSVSREKKESFPLTVTSAQKNPTAFYLCASSIGGRSTEAFFGQGTRLTVV.